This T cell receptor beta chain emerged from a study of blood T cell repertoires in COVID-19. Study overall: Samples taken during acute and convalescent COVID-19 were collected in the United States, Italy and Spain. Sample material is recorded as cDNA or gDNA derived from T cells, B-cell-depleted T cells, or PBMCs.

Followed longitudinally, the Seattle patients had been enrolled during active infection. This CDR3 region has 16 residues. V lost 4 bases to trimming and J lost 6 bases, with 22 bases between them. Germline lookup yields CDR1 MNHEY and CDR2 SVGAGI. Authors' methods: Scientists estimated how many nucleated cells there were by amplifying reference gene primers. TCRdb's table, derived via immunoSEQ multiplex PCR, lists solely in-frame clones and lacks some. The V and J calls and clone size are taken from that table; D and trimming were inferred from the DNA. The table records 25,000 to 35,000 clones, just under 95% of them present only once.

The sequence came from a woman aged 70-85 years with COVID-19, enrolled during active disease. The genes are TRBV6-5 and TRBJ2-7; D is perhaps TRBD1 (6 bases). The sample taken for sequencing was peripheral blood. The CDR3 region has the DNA TGTGCCAGCAGTTCCCACTTACTGGACAGAGGGCGCGAGCAGTACTTC. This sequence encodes CASSSHLLDRGREQYF.